This T cell receptor (beta chain) is drawn from a study of cytomegalovirus exposure and HLA in healthy donors. The germline gives CDR1 SGHRS, CDR2 YFSETQ. This CDR3 contains 12 residues. V gave up 3 bases and J gave up 8 bases, with 11 bases separating them. The PCR ran on 60 Vbeta and 13 Jbeta primers. The data were produced by immunoSEQ multiplex PCR, yet TCRdb's version contains in-frame clones alone and is incomplete. The sample records 100,000 to 150,000 clones, about 73% being singletons. The sample taken for sequencing was PBMCs. The TCR originated in a woman in her thirties or forties in good health and CMV-seronegative. The chain employs TRBV5-1 and TRBJ1-2; no reliable D call. For the CDR3, the DNA is TGCGCCAGCAGCTGGCAAGGACTGGGCTACACCTTC. It translates to CASSWQGLGYTF.